These 21 T cell receptor beta chains share one sample of origin, sequenced in a study of blood T cell repertoires in COVID-19. The assay was immunoSEQ multiplex PCR, and TCRdb's table has in-frame clones only and misses some. The sample yields about 180,000 clones, roughly 87% seen once. Material for sequencing was peripheral blood. Receptors were obtained from a woman in her seventies with COVID-19, enrolled during active disease.

This clone turned up a few times. The chain uses TRBV29-1 and TRBJ1-5, with D tentatively TRBD1 (5 bases). CDR1 and CDR2 (germline): SQVTM, ANQGSEA. V shed 7 bases and J shed 3 bases, with 16 bases lying between them. The CDR3 loop spans 14 amino acids. The CDR3: CSASLGTTNQPQHF. As DNA, the CDR3 is TGCAGCGCCTCTCTGGGGACTACCAATCAGCCCCAGCATTTT.

The V and J genes are TRBV19 and TRBJ2-7; 8 bases are shared with TRBD1. The CDR3 spans 14 residues. Germline values: CDR1 LNHDA, CDR2 SQIVND (reference sequence). Trimming cost V 5 bases and J 3 bases; bases outside gene matches: 6. This chain's CDR3 is CASSVGQGIYEQYF. CDR3 DNA: TGTGCCAGTAGTGTCGGACAGGGAATCTACGAGCAGTACTTC.

This clone appeared a single time. The chain carries TRBV6-6 and TRBJ1-1; D might be TRBD1 (5 bases). V shed 5 bases and J shed 2 bases, with 12 bases lying between them. The V gene's germline CDR1 is MNHNY and CDR2 SVGAGI (reference sequence). The CDR3 length is 14 residues. The CDR3 DNA follows: TGTGCCAGCAGTCGACAGCAGGTTAACACTGAAGCTTTCTTT. Protein: CASSRQQVNTEAFF.

This clone was recorded only once. The junction differs from germline at one of its ends, possibly a read error. This chain uses TRBV5-1 with TRBJ2-1; the D gene is possibly TRBD1 (6 bases). Germline V gene sequence: CDR1 SGHRS, CDR2 YFSETQ. CDR3 length: 14 amino acids. The CDR3 is CASSLDRPEDEQFF. The CDR3 nucleotides read TGCGCCAGCAGCTTAGACAGGCCCGAAGATGAACAGTTCTTC.

The CDR3 DNA sequence: TGTGCCAGCAGGGGGGGGACTAGCGGGAGCCTACACACCGGGGAGCTGTTTTTT. Translation: CASRGGTSGSLHTGELFF. This chain links TRBV27 with TRBJ2-2; the match to TRBD2 covers 14 bases. The germline CDR1 and CDR2 sequences are MNHEY and SMNVEV (reference sequence). Losses at the gene ends were 6 bases for V and 3 bases for J; bases not matched to a gene: 9. The CDR3 is made up of 18 amino acids.

This chain uses TRBV7-8 with TRBJ1-3; D remains ambiguous. Germline V gene sequence: CDR1 SGHVS, CDR2 FQNEAQ. The CDR3 is 12 residues long. The V end lost 5 bases, the J end lost 7 bases, and 9 bases lay between the germline ends. CDR3 sequence reads: CASSLTGNTIYF. In DNA form, the CDR3 reads TGTGCCAGCAGCCTTACGGGGAACACCATATATTTT. The full variable domain, rest sourced from reference TRBV7-8 and TRBJ1-3, is GAGVSQSPRYKVAKRGQDVALRCDPISGHVSLFWYQQALGQGPEFLTYFQNEAQLDKSGLPSDRFFAERPEGSVSTLKIQRTQQEDSAVYLCASSLTGNTIYFGEGSWLTVV.

The rearrangement uses TRBV19 and TRBJ1-6; TRBD1 is a possible D gene (5 bases). The V end was cut by 9 bases, the J end by 5 bases, with 14 bases between. The germline V gene has CDR1 LNHDA and CDR2 SQIVND (reference sequence). CDR3 length equals 14 residues. CDR3 nucleotide sequence: TGTGCCAGCCACAGGCGAACAGATAATTCACCCCTCCACTTT. It yields the protein CASHRRTDNSPLHF. The variable domain in full, with the rest retrieved from reference TRBV19 and TRBJ1-6, is DGGITQSPKYLFRKEGQNVTLSCEQNLNHDAMYWYRQDPGQGLRLIYYSQIVNDFQKGDIAEGYSVSREKKESFPLTVTSAQKNPTAFYLCASHRRTDNSPLHFGNGTRLTVT.

The rearrangement uses TRBV5-4 and TRBJ2-7; D is perhaps TRBD1 (5 bases). The CDR3 totals 13 residues. CDR1 and CDR2 (germline): SGHNT, YYREEE (reference sequence). V lost 5 bases and J lost 2, with 11 bases in between. CDR3 nucleotide sequence: TGTGCCAGCAGTTACGACAGCGCCTACGAGCAGTACTTC. It codes for CASSYDSAYEQYF.

The count of this clone is one. The chain has TRBV2 and TRBJ2-5; 7 nucleotides match TRBD2. Germline assignment: CDR1 SNHLY and CDR2 FYNNEI. This CDR3 is built from 16 residues. With V trimmed by 4 bases and J by 5 bases, 13 bases remained unmatched. The CDR3 region is CASSGGSLSGAETQYF. In DNA, the CDR3 is TGTGCCAGCAGTGGGGGGTCCTTAAGCGGGGCGGAGACCCAGTACTTC.

Comments on this clone: The sample has other DNA sequences that encode this CDR3 too. The rearrangement links TRBV7-2 to TRBJ2-7; D is uncertain. Germline V gene data show CDR1 as SGHTA and CDR2 as FQGNSA. With 5 bases removed from V and 1 base from J, the gap between germline ends came to 9 bases. This CDR3 is 13 amino acids long. The CDR3 reads CASSPERSYEQYF. The CDR3 DNA sequence: TGTGCCAGCAGCCCAGAGAGGTCCTACGAGCAGTACTTC.

The chain employs TRBV19 and TRBJ1-6; D unresolved. With 7 bases removed from V and 9 bases from J, the gap between germline ends came to 10 bases. CDR1 and CDR2 (germline): LNHDA, SQIVND (reference sequence). This CDR3 comprises 12 residues. For the CDR3, the DNA is TGTGCCAGTACCGTCGCGGGTTCACCCCTCCACTTT. It codes for CASTVAGSPLHF.

The chain has TRBV4-3 and TRBJ2-5, with TRBD1 matching 9 bases. The CDR3 length is 17 residues. CDR1 is LGHNA, CDR2 YSLEER, per germline. V lost 0 bases, J lost 5 bases, and 10 bases stayed unmatched. The DNA for the CDR3 is TGCGCCAGCAGCCAAGATCTACCCGGGACAGGGAGGGAGACCCAGTACTTC. It is translated as CASSQDLPGTGRETQYF.

The gene calls are TRBV28 and TRBJ2-3, with 8 bases fitting TRBD2. Germline-derived CDR1 and CDR2 are MDHEN and SYDVKM. V lost 3 bases to trimming and J lost 6 bases; unmatched junction nucleotides: 14. CDR3 length: 17 amino acids. In nucleotides, the CDR3 is TGTGCCAGCAGTTTTAACCCATACGGGAGGGCCGAGGATACGCAGTATTTT. Amino acids: CASSFNPYGRAEDTQYF.

The table lists this clone with a count of one. The CDR3 coding sequence is TGTGCCAGTAGATTGGGACAGGATGACACTGAAGCTTTCTTT. Its protein is CASRLGQDDTEAFF. The genes are TRBV19 and TRBJ1-1, with 8 positions matching TRBD1. This CDR3 is 14 amino acids long. Germline V gene data show CDR1 as LNHDA and CDR2 as SQIVND (reference sequence). After removal of 6 bases from V and 3 bases from J, the junction contained 6 bases not matched to a gene.

The chain carries TRBV6-1 and TRBJ1-4; 9 nucleotides match TRBD1. This CDR3 region has 16 residues. Losses at the gene ends were 3 bases for V and 1 base for J; bases not matched to a gene: 3. Germline V lookup: CDR1 MNHNS, CDR2 SASEGT. CDR3 residues: CASSDPGQGTNEKLFF. DNA of the CDR3: TGTGCCAGCAGTGACCCGGGACAGGGAACTAATGAAAAACTGTTTTTT.

CDR3 amino acids: CAGHGLAGTGELFF. Written as DNA, the CDR3 is TGTGCCGGCCATGGACTAGCGGGCACCGGGGAGCTGTTTTTT. This sequence joins TRBV24-1 and TRBJ2-2, with TRBD2 matching 11 bases. The junction had 6 bases not matched to a gene; V was cut back by 12 bases and J by 4 bases. Germline V gene data show CDR1 as KGHDR and CDR2 as SFDVKD. The CDR3 has 14 amino acids.

This clone was found once. The chain uses TRBV7-9 and TRBJ1-5; weak D call: TRBD1 (5 bases). Germline V lookup: CDR1 SEHNR, CDR2 FQNEAQ (reference sequence). This CDR3 is built from 15 residues. With 1 base removed from V and 1 base from J, the gap between germline ends came to 8 bases. The CDR3 protein is CASSLGGESNQPQHF. CDR3 DNA: TGTGCCAGCAGCTTAGGGGGGGAAAGCAATCAGCCCCAGCATTTT.

A note on this clone: The junction does not match germline at one end; this may be a read error. The chain has TRBV12-3 or TRBV12-4 and TRBJ2-1, with D unresolved. CDR3 size: 13 residues. In nucleotides, the CDR3 is TGTGCCAGCACTTTAACAGAATACAATGAGCAGTTCTTC. Its translation is CASTLTEYNEQFF.

This chain links TRBV2 with TRBJ2-7; TRBD2 aligns across 13 bases. Trimming cost V 7 bases and J 2 bases; bases outside gene matches: 14. Germline V gene sequence: CDR1 SNHLY, CDR2 FYNNEI. The CDR3 loop spans 18 amino acids. The CDR3 sequence: CASTRGLAGAPGPYEQYF. CDR3 DNA sequence: TGTGCCAGCACCCGCGGACTAGCGGGAGCGCCTGGTCCCTACGAGCAGTACTTC.

V is TRBV20-1 and J is TRBJ1-1; 8 nucleotides match TRBD1. With V trimmed by 3 bases and J by 1 base, 7 bases remained unmatched. Germline CDR1 reads DFQATT; CDR2 reads SNEGSKA (reference sequence). This CDR3 region has 15 residues. For the CDR3, the DNA is TGCAGTGCTAGTCAGCAGGGGACAGGGAACACTGAAGCTTTCTTT. It yields the protein CSASQQGTGNTEAFF.

This clone has only a few counts. The chain combines TRBV6-2 or TRBV6-3 with TRBJ1-5; D ambiguous. Trimming cost V 7 bases and J 0 bases, with 10 bases left between them. The CDR3 is 14 residues long. Germline CDR1 reads MNHEY; CDR2 reads SVGEGT. The DNA of the CDR3 is TGTGCCAGCAACCCCATCTATAGCAATCAGCCCCAGCATTTT. Encoded protein: CASNPIYSNQPQHF.